A selection of T cell receptor beta chains follows, all from one sample in a study of technical replicates of blood from a handful of donors. Generated by immunoSEQ multiplex PCR, the TCRdb table keeps only in-frame clones and is missing some. The sample has 65,000 to 95,000 clones; 95% to 98% are singletons. The sequencing sample was made of T cells isolated from PBMCs. The source is a human donor in good health. The CDR3 runs from the conserved cysteine through the conserved F or W. D genes are given only for firm matches. Expanded clones are given a class, and other clones once, few, many or no size at all.

clone_size d_call j_call v_call cdr3_aa cdr3_nt
few . TRBJ1-4 TRBV7-9 CASSLEWSEKLFF TGTGCCAGCAGCTTAGAATGGAGTGAAAAACTGTTTTTT
. . TRBJ2-3 TRBV9 CASSVATSFTTDTQYF TGTGCCAGCAGCGTAGCTACTAGCTTCACCACAGATACGCAGTATTTT
. TRBD2 TRBJ2-1 TRBV6-1 CASRVAGGPAEQFF TGTGCCAGCAGAGTAGCGGGGGGGCCGGCTGAGCAGTTCTTC
few . TRBJ2-7 TRBV6-1 CASAGAGALYEQYF TGTGCCAGCGCGGGGGCAGGGGCATTATACGAGCAGTACTTC
. . TRBJ2-7 TRBV4-2 CASSQVMGSSYEQYF TGTGCCAGCAGCCAAGTAATGGGCTCCTCCTACGAGCAGTACTTC
. TRBD1 TRBJ1-1 TRBV18 CASSPTGTTDTEAFF TGTGCCAGCTCACCGACAGGGACCACGGACACTGAAGCTTTCTTT
. . TRBJ2-2 TRBV5-1 CASSLGSGDTGELFF TGCGCCAGCAGCTTGGGATCGGGAGACACCGGGGAGCTGTTTTTT
. TRBD1 TRBJ1-2 TRBV10-3 CAIRQGEYSSTF TGTGCCATCAGGCAGGGGGAATACTCTTCCACCTTC
. . TRBJ1-3 TRBV10-1 CASSGGGHLQSSGNTIYF TGCGCCAGCAGTGGAGGGGGACACCTCCAGAGCTCTGGAAACACCATATATTTT
. TRBD2 TRBJ2-3 TRBV19 CASSPGGADTQYF TGTGCCAGCTCCCCGGGAGGGGCAGATACGCAGTATTTT
once . TRBJ2-1 TRBV5-8 CASSAYLGGEYSYNEQFF TGTGCCAGCAGCGCGTACCTTGGCGGGGAATACTCCTACAATGAGCAGTTCTTC
. TRBD1 TRBJ2-2 TRBV6-5 CASSRQGYTGELFF TGTGCCAGCAGTCGACAGGGTTACACCGGGGAGCTGTTTTTT
. TRBD1 TRBJ2-5 TRBV15 CATSRDPGQGRKTQYF TGTGCCACCAGCAGAGATCCGGGACAGGGTAGGAAGACCCAGTACTTC
. TRBD1 TRBJ1-1 TRBV9 CASSVASGTGYTEAFF TGTGCCAGCAGCGTAGCTTCGGGGACAGGGTACACTGAAGCTTTCTTT
. . TRBJ2-7 TRBV30 CAWSVVSGAYEQYF TGTGCCTGGAGTGTTGTATCGGGGGCCTACGAGCAGTACTTC
. . TRBJ1-3 TRBV19 CATGHARSGNTIYF TGTGCCACTGGACATGCTCGCTCTGGAAACACCATATATTTT
. TRBD1 TRBJ2-7 TRBV29-1 CSVVTPTGYEQYF TGCAGCGTTGTTACCCCGACAGGGTACGAGCAGTACTTC
. TRBD2 TRBJ2-5 TRBV28 CASSPLLGLAGGGETQYF TGTGCCAGCAGTCCTCTCCTGGGACTAGCGGGAGGGGGTGAGACCCAGTACTTC
. TRBD1 TRBJ2-7 TRBV2 CASSEPGQSSYEQYF TGTGCCAGCAGTGAACCGGGACAGAGCTCCTACGAGCAGTACTTC
once . TRBJ1-1 TRBV29-1 CSVRDTEAFF TGCAGCGTCAGGGACACTGAAGCTTTCTTT
. TRBD1 TRBJ1-2 TRBV6-6 CASSQTGVDGYTF TGTGCCAGCAGTCAGACAGGGGTGGATGGCTACACCTTC
. . TRBJ1-1 TRBV25-1 CASNPEGVMNTEAFF TGTGCCAGCAACCCGGAAGGGGTTATGAACACTGAAGCTTTCTTT
. . TRBJ1-5 TRBV30 CAWRGSSNQPQHF TGTGCCTGGAGGGGGAGTAGCAATCAGCCCCAGCATTTT
. . TRBJ2-3 TRBV30 CAWGPGISTDTQYF TGTGCCTGGGGCCCGGGAATTAGCACAGATACGCAGTATTTT
. TRBD2 TRBJ2-7 TRBV4-2 CASSQGGSGTSYEQYF TGTGCCAGCAGCCAAGGGGGTAGCGGGACCTCCTACGAGCAGTACTTC
. TRBD1 TRBJ1-4 TRBV7-2 CASSTDRGLGKLFF TGTGCCAGCAGCACCGACAGGGGGTTGGGGAAACTGTTTTTT
. . TRBJ1-2 TRBV5-1 CASSLEGGTGYTF TGCGCCAGCAGCTTGGAAGGGGGAACTGGCTACACCTTC
. TRBD2 TRBJ2-1 TRBV19 CASSSAPAGIEQFF TGTGCCAGTAGTAGTGCCCCAGCGGGAATTGAGCAGTTCTTC